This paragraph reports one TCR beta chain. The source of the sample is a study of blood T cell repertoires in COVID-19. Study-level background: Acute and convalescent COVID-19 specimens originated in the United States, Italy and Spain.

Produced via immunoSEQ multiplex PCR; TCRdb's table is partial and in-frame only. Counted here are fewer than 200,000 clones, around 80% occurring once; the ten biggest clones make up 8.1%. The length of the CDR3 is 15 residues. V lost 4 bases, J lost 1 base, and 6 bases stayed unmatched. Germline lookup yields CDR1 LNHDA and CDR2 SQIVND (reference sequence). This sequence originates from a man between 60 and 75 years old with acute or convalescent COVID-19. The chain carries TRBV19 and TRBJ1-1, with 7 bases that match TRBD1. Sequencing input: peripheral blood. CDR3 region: CASSTLRGSNTEAFF. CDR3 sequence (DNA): TGTGCCAGTAGTACCCTCAGGGGGTCGAACACTGAAGCTTTCTTT.